A single TCR beta chain is shown here with its context. This clone was seen only once. Its specific antigen is unknown. No qualities accompany the bases; no much larger clone lies one base away. Participants in the prospective study were aged about 18 to 95 years, lived in 20 to 30 United States geographic areas, and enrolled through a virtual design. In the prospective study, cohorts were assigned on the basis of participant-reported clinical history obtained from a screening survey and a study questionnaire. Recovered participants in ImmuneRACE Cohort 3 were defined as having two consecutive negative NP/OP PCR tests, clearance from a healthcare professional, or resolution of symptoms. Mobile phlebotomists in the prospective study collected whole blood, serum and a nasopharyngeal or oropharyngeal swab from every participant. Prospective study participants could optionally give additional blood draws and questionnaires over a 2-month period. Before DNA extraction, blood samples from the prospective study were shipped at room temperature or frozen.

These data are taken from a study of blood T cell repertoires in COVID-19 (dated by TCRdb to the early 2020s). Regarding the research as a whole: Samples covering the acute and convalescent phases of COVID-19 were provided by collaborators in the United States, Italy and Spain. The prospective study material was composed of cDNA or gDNA derived from T cells, B-cell-depleted T cells, or PBMCs. The dataset comprised deeply sampled blood TCRbeta repertoires from subjects exposed to, actively infected with, or recovered from COVID-19. A freely available public database, intended as a resource for researchers studying the immune response to SARS-CoV-2, is where the repertoires were released. Samples came from the ongoing ImmuneRACE study (first 160 participants) plus 1,254 subjects from 6 global collaborators. A de-identified subject ID, COVID-19 status, age in years and sex were almost always included in the sample metadata. Where HLA class I and class II types were available, the types were taken from metadata supplied by the sample provider, not from assay-based typing. Overall study outcomes, separate from this receptor: The quantity of clinical and demographic metadata differed by source and by participant and was supplied without curation.

For CDR1 and CDR2, the germline V gene (reference sequence) lists SGHNT and YYREEE. Here V drops 4 bases and J drops 6 bases, and the junction holds 8 bases not matched to any gene. The CDR3 spans 15 residues, from the cysteine through the phenylalanine. Solely the CDR3 DNA is kept, with 45 bases framed from the first base. TCRbeta CDR3 regions were amplified from genomic DNA using the immunoSEQ Assay, a bias-controlled multiplex PCR. As for the original processing: Within the assay, amplification of reference gene primers was used to estimate how many nucleated cells each sample contained. To quantify the absolute abundance of each unique TCRbeta CDR3 rearrangement, sequence reads were collapsed and filtered. Productive Simpson clonality was computed per sample as the square root of Simpson's diversity index over productive rearrangements. In its TCRdb copy, this immuneACCESS table keeps in-frame sequences only and misses some clones. Where compared with another copy, unresolved V genes explain less than half of these, and the others have no known cause. The DNA gave D and trimming, while V, J and clone size come from that table. The sample has about 270,000 clones on record, 80% to 90% of them singletons. The top ten clonotypes cover 2.4% of the sample.

The rearrangement combines TRBV5-4 with TRBJ2-3; a stretch of 10 junction bases matches TRBD2. Sequences were obtained from PBMCs or T cells enriched from blood (not recorded which). The TCR was taken from a woman younger than 35 who had recovered from COVID-19. In nucleotide form, the sequence is TGTGCCAGCAGCGGTCCGGGACTAGCGCCCGATACGCAGTATTTT. It encodes CASSGPGLAPDTQYF.